Here is one TCR beta chain with its context. This clonotype was observed a few times. The antigen it binds to is not known. No much larger clone is present one base from it, and per-base qualities are unavailable. The library was made by RT-PCR. TCRdb lists the instrument as NextSeq 550. Using fastp trimming at Q25 and MiXCR clonotype assembly, TCRdb reanalyzed the public sequencing data and kept in-frame beta chains. Every distinct CDR3 protein forms one entry, paired with its most common genes and DNA. This sample has about a million distinct CDR3 sequences in its table, and under 20% of those were observed once. Around 6% of the sample rests with the top ten. The sample originates from a study of patients and donors after allogeneic stem cell transplantation (dated by TCRdb to about 2020). V is pruned by 3 bases and J by 1 base, leaving 2 bases of the junction without a gene match. The CDR3 measures 15 amino acids from cysteine to phenylalanine. The sequence is cut down to CDR3 DNA, 45 bases in frame from base 1.

Material for sequencing was blood, either unsorted or a sorted T cell fraction (not recorded which). This TCR was sampled from a human donor who was either an allogeneic HSCT recipient or a stem cell or donor lymphocyte infusion donor (not recorded which). It is not recorded whose cells these are; they may come from a transplant donor. The chain employs TRBV12-3 or TRBV12-4 and TRBJ2-3, with 9 central nucleotides matching TRBD2. The DNA reads as follows: TGTGCCAGCAGTTTCGAGCGGGGGGGCACAGATACGCAGTATTTT. This gives the protein CASSFERGGTDTQYF.